This T cell receptor (beta chain) was sequenced for a study of shared clonotypes between healthy human individuals. This CDR3 has 13 amino acids. V was trimmed by 3 bases and J by 5 bases, leaving 10 bases between them. Germline CDR1 LNHDA, CDR2 SQIVND (reference sequence). The study used about 90 million PBMCs per unsorted sample for genomic DNA. TCRdb keeps only in-frame clones here, not all; method: immunoSEQ multiplex PCR. The sample has hundreds of thousands of clones, around 80% seen once. The receptor comes from a middle-aged woman in good health. Some clones in this sample may be carry-over from other donors' samples. The V and J genes are TRBV19 and TRBJ1-1; D gene uncertain. Source material: PBMCs. The CDR3 protein is CASSMFSDTEAFF. CDR3 in DNA: TGTGCCAGTAGTATGTTCTCGGATACTGAAGCTTTCTTT.